This T cell receptor (beta chain) came from a study of regulatory T cells in long-lasting Graves disease. CDR3 regions were amplified by Arm-PCR using iRepertoire HTBI primers to build TCR beta libraries. Using its own MiXCR run on the multiplex PCR reads, TCRdb lists one record per CDR3 protein. Here the sample spans about 530,000 distinct CDR3 sequences, roughly 15% being singletons. The CDR3 loop spans 14 amino acids. The germline gives CDR1 MDHEN, CDR2 SYDVKM. J lost 4 bases, V lost 7 bases, and 5 bases had no gene match. The study, taken as a whole, reports: Persistent Graves' patients showed less TCR diversity than newly diagnosed ones.

Stated time point: newly diagnosed GD, antithyroid drugs for less than 3 months. The TCR library was made from RNA that had been extracted from PBMCs in TRIzol. A remark on this clonotype: Its target is not known.

These data were also reused for a study on T cells in Graves' hyperthyroidism and ophthalmopathy. This second study notes: Patients counted as stable if ophthalmopathy did not develop within 18 months. Orbital computed tomography, thyroid ultrasound, serum thyroxine and TRAb, and clinical symptoms together informed the diagnoses. TCR CDR3 underwent first-round RT-PCR with the HTBI primer set.

The chain is built from TRBV28 and TRBJ1-3; the match to TRBD1 covers 9 bases. The sequence derives from a woman aged 35-65 years with Graves disease. The specimen was peripheral blood mononuclear cells (PBMCs), collected at new diagnosis, from a patient treated with antithyroid drugs. As DNA, the CDR3 is TGTGCCAGCACCCCCGGACAGGGGGGAAACACCATATATTTT. This translates into CASTPGQGGNTIYF.